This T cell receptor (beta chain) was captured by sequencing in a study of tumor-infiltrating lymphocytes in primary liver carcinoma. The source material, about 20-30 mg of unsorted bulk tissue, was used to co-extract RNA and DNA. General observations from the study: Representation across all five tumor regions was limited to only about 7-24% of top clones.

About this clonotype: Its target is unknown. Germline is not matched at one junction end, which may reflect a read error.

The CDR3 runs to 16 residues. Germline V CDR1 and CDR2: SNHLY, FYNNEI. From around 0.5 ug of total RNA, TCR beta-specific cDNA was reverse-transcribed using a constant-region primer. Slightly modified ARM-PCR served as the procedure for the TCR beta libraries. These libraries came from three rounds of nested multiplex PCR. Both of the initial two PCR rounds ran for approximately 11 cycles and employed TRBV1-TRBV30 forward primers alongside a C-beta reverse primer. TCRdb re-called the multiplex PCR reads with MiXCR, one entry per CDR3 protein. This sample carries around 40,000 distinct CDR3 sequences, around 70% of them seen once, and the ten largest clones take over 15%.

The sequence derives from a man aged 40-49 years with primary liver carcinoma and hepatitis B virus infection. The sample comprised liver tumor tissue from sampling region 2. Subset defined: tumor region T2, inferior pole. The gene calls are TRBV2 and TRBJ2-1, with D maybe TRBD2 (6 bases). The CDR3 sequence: CAGSEAGGFPYNEQFF. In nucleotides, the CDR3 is TGTGCCGGCAGTGAAGCGGGCGGGTTCCCCTACAATGAGCAGTTCTTC.